These 25 T cell receptor beta chains were all obtained from the same sample, sequenced in a study of blood T cell repertoires in COVID-19 (dated by TCRdb to about 2020). Library construction relied on the immunoSEQ multiplex PCR assay. TCRdb's version of the immuneACCESS table is confined to in-frame rearrangements and falls short of the full clone set. An unresolved V gene accounts for under half of the shortfall where checked; the remainder is of unknown origin. This sample has nearly 15,000 clones in its table, and 89% of those were observed once. The ten largest clones take up roughly 2.8% of the sample. Material: peripheral blood. The source of these receptors is a human donor in a cohort sampled during active COVID-19.

The chain is built from TRBV4-2 and TRBJ2-2; no clear D gene. The CDR3 totals 12 residues. Trimming took off 3 bases at V and 11 bases at J, with 10 bases between the two ends. CDR1 and CDR2 (germline): LGHNA, YNFKEQ. The CDR3 here is CASSQQKLELFF. The DNA for the CDR3 is TGTGCCAGCAGCCAGCAGAAGTTAGAGCTGTTTTTT.

The chain uses TRBV19 and TRBJ1-1, with 7 bases aligning to TRBD1. The J segment lost 3 bases and the V segment lost 5 bases, leaving 9 bases of the junction unmatched. The germline CDR1 and CDR2 sequences are LNHDA and SQIVND (reference sequence). CDR3 length equals 15 residues. The CDR3 spells CASSLSRGRYTEAFF. CDR3 sequence (DNA): TGTGCCAGTAGTCTTTCCAGGGGGAGGTACACTGAAGCTTTCTTT.

The chain links TRBV2 to TRBJ1-1, with D perhaps TRBD1 (5 bases). Deletions cut 4 bases from V and 0 bases from J, with 9 bases between. The CDR3 loop spans 14 amino acids. Germline-derived CDR1 and CDR2 are SNHLY and FYNNEI. The CDR3 is CASSVQAMNTEAFF. For the CDR3, the DNA is TGTGCCAGCAGTGTACAGGCGATGAACACTGAAGCTTTCTTT.

The chain uses TRBV5-4 and TRBJ2-7; tentative D call: TRBD2 (5 bases). CDR3 size: 14 residues. Germline V gene lookup returns CDR1 SGHNT and CDR2 YYREEE (reference sequence). The germline V and J ends were trimmed by 0 bases and 2 bases, with 9 bases remaining between them. CDR3 coding DNA: TGTGCCAGCAGCTTGGATACGGGAACCTACGAGCAGTACTTC. This encodes CASSLDTGTYEQYF.

The rearrangement joins TRBV23-1 to TRBJ1-6, with D possibly TRBD1 on 6 matching bases. TRBV23-1 is marked as an open reading frame, function uncertain. Trimming removed 4 bases from V and 5 bases from J, with 21 bases in between. CDR3 size: 18 residues. The CDR3 loop reads CASSPIDRGHPHNSPLHF. The DNA for the CDR3 is TGCGCCAGCAGTCCGATTGACCGGGGACACCCCCATAATTCACCCCTCCACTTT.

The chain uses TRBV5-4 and TRBJ2-1, with D possibly matching TRBD1 (7 bases). This CDR3 has 14 residues. Germline CDR1 is SGHNT and CDR2 is YYREEE (reference sequence). Trimming removed 4 bases from V and 13 bases from J, with 21 bases in between. The CDR3 is CASSPRDSLASQFF. The CDR3 DNA reads as TGTGCCAGCAGCCCGCGGGACAGCCTTGCGAGTCAGTTCTTC.

The genes are TRBV6-1 and TRBJ1-1; D is unclear. The CDR3 has 15 amino acids. Trimming removed 3 bases at V and 5 bases at J, with 16 bases between. The V gene's germline CDR1 is MNHNS and CDR2 SASEGT. CDR3 sequence: CASSDPARAGTEAFF. CDR3 DNA: TGTGCCAGCAGTGATCCAGCCCGGGCGGGGACTGAAGCTTTCTTT.

The rearrangement joins TRBV12-5 to TRBJ2-2; TRBD1 aligns across 7 bases. The V and J ends lost 6 bases and 4 bases, in that order; junction bases with no gene match: 11. Germline lookup yields CDR1 LGHNT and CDR2 FRNRAP. CDR3 length equals 16 residues. The CDR3 nucleotides read TGTGCTAGTGGCCCCCCACAGGGGCCGATCACCGGGGAGCTGTTTTTT. Its translation is CASGPPQGPITGELFF.

V gene TRBV6-5 combines with J gene TRBJ2-7; possibly TRBD1 for D (6 bases). Germline CDR1 and CDR2: MNHEY and SVGAGI. The length of the CDR3 is 13 residues. Trimming cost V 5 bases and J 2 bases, with 10 bases left between them. CDR3 in amino acids: CASSSDRTYEQYF. The DNA for the CDR3 is TGTGCCAGCAGTAGTGACAGGACCTACGAGCAGTACTTC.

The V gene is TRBV30, the J gene TRBJ1-1; perhaps TRBD1 as D (6 bases). This CDR3 has 14 residues. Trimming cost V 3 bases and J 2 bases, with 13 bases left between them. Germline V gene data show CDR1 as GTSNPN and CDR2 as SVGIG (reference sequence). The DNA of the CDR3 is TGTGCCTGGAGCCCGGGACACTCAAACACTGAAGCTTTCTTT. Residues: CAWSPGHSNTEAFF.

The chain couples TRBV6-2 or TRBV6-3 to TRBJ1-4; D gene unclear. V gave up 0 bases and J gave up 0 bases, with 8 bases separating them. The CDR3 is 16 residues long. The germline CDR1 and CDR2 sequences are MNHEY and SVGEGT. The chain's CDR3 is CASSYSSGSTNEKLFF. DNA for the CDR3: TGTGCCAGCAGTTACTCGTCGGGGTCAACTAATGAAAAACTGTTTTTT.

The J gene is TRBJ2-4, the V gene TRBV7-9, with a possible D match to TRBD2 (5 bases). The CDR3 contains 13 residues. V gave up 5 bases and J gave up 3 bases, with 8 bases separating them. CDR1 is SEHNR and CDR2 is FQNEAQ in the germline V gene (reference sequence). CDR3 sequence (DNA): TGTGCCAGCAGCCCCGGAGGCAAAAACATTCAGTACTTC. It is translated as CASSPGGKNIQYF.

The chain uses TRBV6-6 and TRBJ1-2, with D possibly being TRBD1 (5 bases). CDR3 length: 16 amino acids. Germline values: CDR1 MNHNY, CDR2 SVGAGI (reference sequence). Between the trimmed V and J ends, which lost 2 bases and 4 bases, there was a span of 17 bases. The CDR3 DNA reads TGTGCCAGCAGTTACCCTACGGGGGGAGGGGCCTATGGCTACACCTTC. Protein sequence: CASSYPTGGGAYGYTF.

The sample holds one count of this clone. The J gene is TRBJ2-7, the V gene TRBV3-1 (or the pseudogene TRBV3-2); D may be TRBD1 (6 bases). The CDR3 is 17 amino acids. CDR1 LGHDT and CDR2 YNNKEL come from the germline V gene (reference sequence). Trimming pared 3 bases from V and 2 bases from J, leaving 20 bases between. For the CDR3, the DNA is TGTGCCAGCAGCCATTCGGTCTACAGGGTCTCAGCCTACGAGCAGTACTTC. Translating gives CASSHSVYRVSAYEQYF.

J is TRBJ2-1 and V is TRBV2; D is uncertain. Germline V gene sequence: CDR1 SNHLY, CDR2 FYNNEI. The CDR3 is 12 residues long. The V gene lost 6 bases and the J gene lost 3 bases, with 6 bases spanning the gap. The CDR3 sequence is CASRAVYNEQFF. The CDR3 DNA sequence: TGTGCCAGCAGGGCAGTCTACAATGAGCAGTTCTTC.

The CDR3 bases are TGTGCCAGTAGTACTCCTTCCGGGACATCCTACGAGCAGTACTTC. Translated: CASSTPSGTSYEQYF. V is TRBV19 and J is TRBJ2-7; TRBD1 is a possible D gene (6 bases). V was shortened by 4 bases and J by 1 base, with 14 bases between the two germline ends. Germline values: CDR1 LNHDA, CDR2 SQIVND (reference sequence). The CDR3 loop spans 15 amino acids.

This clone occurred a few times. This chain connects TRBV6-6 to TRBJ2-2; the D gene is possibly TRBD1 (7 bases). The length of the CDR3 is 14 residues. V shed 8 bases and J shed 2 bases, with 12 bases lying between them. Per the germline V gene, CDR1 is MNHNY and CDR2 is SVGAGI (reference sequence). Here the CDR3 reads CASGGTANTGELFF. CDR3 DNA sequence: TGTGCCAGCGGAGGGACAGCTAACACCGGGGAGCTGTTTTTT.

About this clone: The same CDR3 arises from other DNA sequences in this sample as well. V gene TRBV5-1 combines with J gene TRBJ2-5; D unclear. Germline V lookup: CDR1 SGHRS, CDR2 YFSETQ. Trimming shortened V by 0 bases and J by 2 bases, and 5 bases separated the two germline ends. The CDR3 spans 13 residues. Here the CDR3 reads CASSLGQQETQYF. The CDR3 DNA sequence: TGCGCCAGCAGCTTGGGTCAGCAAGAGACCCAGTACTTC.

The V gene is TRBV30, the J gene TRBJ2-1; unclear D gene. Germline CDR1 reads GTSNPN; CDR2 reads SVGIG (reference sequence). The CDR3 totals 13 residues. The CDR3 loop is CAQTPSSYNEQFF. CDR3 DNA sequence: TGTGCTCAGACTCCAAGCTCCTACAATGAGCAGTTCTTC.

DNA of the CDR3: TGTGCCAGCAGTGAATGGGGTAGCTTAGCGGGGGTAACCTACGAGCAGTACTTC. Translated: CASSEWGSLAGVTYEQYF. V gene TRBV25-1 combines with J gene TRBJ2-7; 9 nucleotides match TRBD2. Per germline, CDR1 MGHDK and CDR2 SYGVNS. The J segment lost 2 bases and the V segment lost 1 base, leaving 12 bases of the junction unmatched. The CDR3 has 18 residues.

The J gene is TRBJ2-1, the V gene TRBV10-1; 8 nucleotides line up with TRBD1. Germline V lookup: CDR1 WNHNN, CDR2 SYGVQD (reference sequence). With V trimmed by 6 bases and J by 2 bases, 3 bases remained unmatched. The CDR3 has 14 residues. The CDR3 coding sequence is TGCGCCAGCAGCGACAGGGGCCCCTACAATGAGCAGTTCTTC. Its protein is CASSDRGPYNEQFF.

This sequence joins TRBV19 and TRBJ1-6, with unresolved D. Between the trimmed V and J ends, which lost 4 bases and 3 bases, there was a span of 13 bases. CDR3 length: 16 amino acids. CDR1 and CDR2 (germline): LNHDA, SQIVND (reference sequence). The CDR3 loop reads CASSTRAGNYNSPLHF. CDR3 bases: TGTGCCAGTAGTACGAGGGCGGGGAACTATAATTCACCCCTCCACTTT.

V and J are TRBV6-1 and TRBJ2-7; 9 bases align to TRBD1. Germline-derived CDR1 and CDR2 are MNHNS and SASEGT. J gave up 3 bases and V 0 bases, and 3 bases lay outside the gene matches. This CDR3 has 15 residues. The CDR3 is CASSEAGTGIYEQYF. CDR3 nucleotide sequence: TGTGCCAGCAGTGAAGCCGGGACAGGGATCTACGAGCAGTACTTC.

Only a few counts were recorded for this clone. This chain connects TRBV3-1 (or the pseudogene TRBV3-2) to TRBJ2-3; the match to TRBD2 covers 8 bases. Per the germline V gene, CDR1 is LGHDT and CDR2 is YNNKEL (reference sequence). The CDR3 runs 16 residues. V lost 1 base to trimming and J lost 1 base; unmatched junction nucleotides: 4. This CDR3 reads CASSQVRGAGTDTQYF. Written as DNA, the CDR3 is TGTGCCAGCAGCCAAGTGCGGGGGGCCGGCACAGATACGCAGTATTTT.

The rearrangement uses TRBV28 and TRBJ1-1; D remains unclear. Germline V gives CDR1 MDHEN, CDR2 SYDVKM. V shed 1 base and J shed 6 bases, with 6 bases lying between them. CDR3 size: 12 residues. The CDR3 reads CASSLLEAEAFF. DNA for the CDR3: TGTGCCAGCAGTTTATTAGAAGCTGAAGCTTTCTTT.